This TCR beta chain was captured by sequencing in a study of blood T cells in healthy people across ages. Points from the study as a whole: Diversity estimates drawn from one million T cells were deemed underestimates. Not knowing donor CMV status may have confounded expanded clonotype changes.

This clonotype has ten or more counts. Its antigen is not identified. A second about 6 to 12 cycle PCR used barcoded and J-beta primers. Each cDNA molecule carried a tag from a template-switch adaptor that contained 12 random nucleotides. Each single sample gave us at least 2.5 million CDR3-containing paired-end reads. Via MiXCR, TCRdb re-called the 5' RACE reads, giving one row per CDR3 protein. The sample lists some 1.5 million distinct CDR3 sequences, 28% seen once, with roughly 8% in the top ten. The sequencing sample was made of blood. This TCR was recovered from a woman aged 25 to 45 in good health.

The CDR3 region has the DNA TGTGCCAGCAGCGGAACAGGGACTAACTATGGCTACACCTTC. This codes for CASSGTGTNYGYTF. The V call is TRBV3-1, the J call TRBJ1-2; tentatively, D is TRBD1 (6 bases). V lost 5 bases to trimming and J lost 0 bases, with 10 bases between them. This CDR3 is built from 14 residues. Germline-derived CDR1 and CDR2 are LGHDT and YNNKEL (reference sequence).